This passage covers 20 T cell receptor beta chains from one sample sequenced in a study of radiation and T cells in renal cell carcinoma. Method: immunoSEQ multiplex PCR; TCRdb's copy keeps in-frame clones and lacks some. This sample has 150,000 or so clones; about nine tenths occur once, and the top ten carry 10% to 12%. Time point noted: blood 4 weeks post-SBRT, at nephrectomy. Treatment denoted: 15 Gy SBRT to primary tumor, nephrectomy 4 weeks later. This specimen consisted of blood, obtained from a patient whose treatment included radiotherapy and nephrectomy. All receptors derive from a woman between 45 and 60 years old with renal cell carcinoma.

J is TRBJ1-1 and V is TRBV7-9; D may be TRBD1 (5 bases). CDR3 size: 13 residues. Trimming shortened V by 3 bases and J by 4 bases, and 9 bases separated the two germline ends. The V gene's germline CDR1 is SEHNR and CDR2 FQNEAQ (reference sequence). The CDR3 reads CASSFEGFTEAFF. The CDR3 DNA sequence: TGTGCCAGCAGCTTCGAGGGGTTCACTGAAGCTTTCTTT.

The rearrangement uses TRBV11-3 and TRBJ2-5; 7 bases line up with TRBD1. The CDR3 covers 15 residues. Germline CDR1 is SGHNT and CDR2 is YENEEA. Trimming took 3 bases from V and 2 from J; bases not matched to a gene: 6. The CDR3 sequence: CASSFRQGIQETQYF. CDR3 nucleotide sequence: TGTGCCAGCAGCTTCCGACAGGGAATACAAGAGACCCAGTACTTC.

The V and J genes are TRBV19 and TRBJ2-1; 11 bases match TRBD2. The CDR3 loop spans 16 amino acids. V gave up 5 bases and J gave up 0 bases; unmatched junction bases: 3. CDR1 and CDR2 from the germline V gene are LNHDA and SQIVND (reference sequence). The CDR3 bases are TGTGCCAGTAGTGAGACTAGCGGGGCCTCCTACAATGAGCAGTTCTTC. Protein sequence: CASSETSGASYNEQFF.

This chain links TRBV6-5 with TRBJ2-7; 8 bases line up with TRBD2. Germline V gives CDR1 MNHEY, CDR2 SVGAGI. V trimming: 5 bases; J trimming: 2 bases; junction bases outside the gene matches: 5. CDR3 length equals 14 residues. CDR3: CASSPRGGTYEQYF. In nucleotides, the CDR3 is TGTGCCAGCAGTCCTCGGGGGGGGACCTACGAGCAGTACTTC.

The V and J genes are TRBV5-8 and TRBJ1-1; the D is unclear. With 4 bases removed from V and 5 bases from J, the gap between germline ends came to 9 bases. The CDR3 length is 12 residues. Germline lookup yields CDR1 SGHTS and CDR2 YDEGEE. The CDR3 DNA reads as TGTGCCAGCAGCCTAGGGTATACTGAAGCTTTCTTT. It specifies CASSLGYTEAFF.

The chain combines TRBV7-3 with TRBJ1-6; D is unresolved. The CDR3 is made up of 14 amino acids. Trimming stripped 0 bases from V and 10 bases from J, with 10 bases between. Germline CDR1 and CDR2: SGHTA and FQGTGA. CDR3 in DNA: TGTGCCAGCAGCTTAACGGGAGTCGGGTCACCCCTCCACTTT. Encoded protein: CASSLTGVGSPLHF.

CDR3 in DNA: TGTGCCAGCAGCTGGGGCGATCGCTACGAGCAGTACTTC. Its protein is CASSWGDRYEQYF. This chain connects TRBV5-6 to TRBJ2-7, with D perhaps matching TRBD1 (5 bases). Trimming removed 3 bases from V and 3 bases from J, with 10 bases in between. The germline gives CDR1 SGHDT, CDR2 YYEEEE. The CDR3 loop spans 13 amino acids.

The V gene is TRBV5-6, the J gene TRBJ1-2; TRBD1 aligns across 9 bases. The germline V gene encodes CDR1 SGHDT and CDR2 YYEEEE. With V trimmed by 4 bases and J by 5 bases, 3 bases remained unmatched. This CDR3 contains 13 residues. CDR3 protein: CASSRDRAYGYTF. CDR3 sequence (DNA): TGTGCCAGCAGCCGGGACAGGGCGTATGGCTACACCTTC.

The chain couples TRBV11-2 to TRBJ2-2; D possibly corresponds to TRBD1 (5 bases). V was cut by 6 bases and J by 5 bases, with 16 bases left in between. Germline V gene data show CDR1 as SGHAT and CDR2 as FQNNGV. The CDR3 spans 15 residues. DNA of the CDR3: TGTGCCAGCAGTCGTAGACAGCCGATAACCGGGGAGCTGTTTTTT. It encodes CASSRRQPITGELFF.

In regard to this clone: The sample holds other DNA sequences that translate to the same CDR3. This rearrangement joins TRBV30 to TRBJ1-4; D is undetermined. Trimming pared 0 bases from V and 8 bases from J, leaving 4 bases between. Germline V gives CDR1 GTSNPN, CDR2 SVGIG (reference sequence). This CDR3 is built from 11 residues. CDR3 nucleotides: TGTGCCTGGAGTGTCGGGGAAAAACTGTTTTTT. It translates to CAWSVGEKLFF.

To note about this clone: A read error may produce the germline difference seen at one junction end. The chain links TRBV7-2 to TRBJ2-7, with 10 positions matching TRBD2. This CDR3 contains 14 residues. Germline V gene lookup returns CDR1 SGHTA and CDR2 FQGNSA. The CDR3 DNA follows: TGTGCCAGCAGCCTAGCGGGGGTCTCCTACGAGCAGTACTTC. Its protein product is CASSLAGVSYEQYF.

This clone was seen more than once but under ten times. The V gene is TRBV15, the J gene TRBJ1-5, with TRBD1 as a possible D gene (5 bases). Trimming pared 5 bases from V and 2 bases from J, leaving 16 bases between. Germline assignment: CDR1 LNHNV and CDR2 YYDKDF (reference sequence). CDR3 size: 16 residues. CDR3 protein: CATSAGTPAGNQPQHF. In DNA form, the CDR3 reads TGTGCCACCAGCGCCGGGACCCCAGCTGGCAATCAGCCCCAGCATTTT.

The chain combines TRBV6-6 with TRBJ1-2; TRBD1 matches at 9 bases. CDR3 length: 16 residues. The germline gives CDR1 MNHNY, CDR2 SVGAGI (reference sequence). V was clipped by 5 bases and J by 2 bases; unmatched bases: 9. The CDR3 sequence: CASSPMDRGQNYGYTF. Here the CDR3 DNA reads TGTGCCAGCAGTCCAATGGACAGGGGCCAAAACTATGGCTACACCTTC.

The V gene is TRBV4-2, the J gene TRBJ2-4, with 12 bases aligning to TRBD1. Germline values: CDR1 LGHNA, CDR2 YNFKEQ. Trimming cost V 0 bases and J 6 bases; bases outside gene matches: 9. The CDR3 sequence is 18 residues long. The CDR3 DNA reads TGTGCCAGCAGCCAAGACGGGACAGGGGGCGCCGGGGGAAACATTCAGTACTTC. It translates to CASSQDGTGGAGGNIQYF.

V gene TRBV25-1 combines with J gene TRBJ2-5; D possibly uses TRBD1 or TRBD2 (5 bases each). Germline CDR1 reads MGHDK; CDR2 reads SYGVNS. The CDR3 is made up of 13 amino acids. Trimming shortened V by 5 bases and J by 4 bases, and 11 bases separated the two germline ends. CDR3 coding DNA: TGTGCCAGCAGTATATATGGGGGAGAGACCCAGTACTTC. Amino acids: CASSIYGGETQYF.

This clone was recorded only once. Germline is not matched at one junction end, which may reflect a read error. The CDR3 region has the DNA TGTGCCAGCACTTACTCTGGGGCCCCTCGTGAGACCCAGTACTTC. Its protein is CASTYSGAPRETQYF. The V call is TRBV6-5, the J call TRBJ2-5; a possible D gene is TRBD1 (5 bases). The CDR3 totals 15 residues. The germline V gene encodes CDR1 MNHEY and CDR2 SVGAGI.

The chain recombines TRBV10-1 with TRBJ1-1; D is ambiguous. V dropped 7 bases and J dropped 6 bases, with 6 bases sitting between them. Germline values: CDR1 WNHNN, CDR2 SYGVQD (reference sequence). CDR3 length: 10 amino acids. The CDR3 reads CASKSPEAFF. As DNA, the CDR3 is TGCGCCAGCAAATCCCCTGAAGCTTTCTTT.

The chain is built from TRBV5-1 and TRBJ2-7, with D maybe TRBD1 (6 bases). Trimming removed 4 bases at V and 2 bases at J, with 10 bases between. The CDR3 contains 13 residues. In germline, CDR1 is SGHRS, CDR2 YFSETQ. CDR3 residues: CASSHGQTYEQYF. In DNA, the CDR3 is TGCGCCAGCAGCCACGGACAGACCTACGAGCAGTACTTC.

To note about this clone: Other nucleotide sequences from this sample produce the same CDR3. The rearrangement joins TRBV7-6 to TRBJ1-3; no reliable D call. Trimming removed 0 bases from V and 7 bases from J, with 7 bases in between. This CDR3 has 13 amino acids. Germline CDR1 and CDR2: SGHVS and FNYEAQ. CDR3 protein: CASSLAPGNTIYF. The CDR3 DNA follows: TGTGCCAGCAGCTTAGCCCCCGGGAACACCATATATTTT.

The CDR3: CASSLARARGGDTQYF. For the CDR3, the DNA is TGTGCCAGCAGCTTAGCCCGGGCCCGAGGTGGAGATACGCAGTATTTT. The chain is built from TRBV13 and TRBJ2-3; no clear D. Germline assignment: CDR1 PRHDT and CDR2 FYEKMQ (reference sequence). The V gene lost 1 base and the J gene lost 5 bases, with 16 bases spanning the gap. CDR3 length equals 16 residues.